These 8 T cell receptor beta chains were all obtained from the same sample, sequenced in a study of T cells in Graves' hyperthyroidism and ophthalmopathy. RNA transcripts provided the source from which TCR beta CDR3 regions were amplified. The TCR CDR3 was amplified in a first-round RT-PCR using the HTBI primer set. In TCRdb, the multiplex PCR reads were re-called with MiXCR into one record per CDR3 protein. The data contain about 640,000 distinct CDR3 sequences, about 45% of them seen just once; the ten biggest clones take up roughly 6.5%. The sequencing input was peripheral blood or thyroid tissue (not recorded which). These receptor sequences come from an adult man with Graves' disease, either hyperthyroidism or ophthalmopathy (not recorded which).

The rearrangement uses TRBV9 and TRBJ1-1, with D tentatively TRBD1 (5 bases). V lost 4 bases, J lost 0 bases, and 10 bases lay in between. This CDR3 has 14 amino acids. Germline V gene data show CDR1 as SGDLS and CDR2 as YYNGEE. The CDR3 here is CASSQGLMNTEAFF. CDR3 bases: TGTGCCAGCAGCCAGGGACTCATGAACACTGAAGCTTTCTTT.

This clonotype was counted at least ten times. This sequence joins TRBV9 and TRBJ1-1, with D uncertain. The germline gives CDR1 SGDLS, CDR2 YYNGEE. Deletions cut 2 bases from V and 5 bases from J, with 10 bases between. This CDR3 has 13 residues. Written as DNA, the CDR3 is TGTGCCAGCAGCGTTGGAGGGAAAACTGAAGCTTTCTTT. Translated, it gives CASSVGGKTEAFF.

This clonotype appeared many times. The genes are TRBV2 and TRBJ1-2, with 8 bases matching TRBD1. Germline CDR1 SNHLY, CDR2 FYNNEI. This CDR3 has 12 residues. V gave up 9 bases and J gave up 4 bases; unmatched junction bases: 4. CDR3 DNA sequence: TGTGCCAGGTCGACAGGGGCCTATGGCTACACCTTC. Its translation is CARSTGAYGYTF.

This clonotype turned up a few times. This rearrangement joins TRBV6-5 to TRBJ2-7, with 14 bases identical to TRBD2. Germline V gene lookup returns CDR1 MNHEY and CDR2 SVGAGI. This CDR3 has 16 residues. Unmatched junction bases numbered 5, after V lost 6 bases and J lost 1 base. The CDR3 is CASSKTSGRGSYEQYF. For the CDR3, the DNA is TGTGCCAGCAGCAAGACTAGCGGGAGGGGATCCTACGAGCAGTACTTC.

About this clonotype itself: Germline and junction disagree at one end, which may indicate a read error. The genes are TRBV7-9 and TRBJ2-6; D possibly corresponds to TRBD1 (5 bases). The CDR3 runs 16 residues. CDR1 and CDR2 (germline): SEHNR, FQNEAQ (reference sequence). The CDR3 bases are TGTGCCCAACCTCTAGGTTCTTACTCTGGGGCCAACGCCCTGACTTTC. Protein sequence: CAQPLGSYSGANALTF.

This clonotype was counted at least ten times. The rearrangement joins TRBV5-8 to TRBJ1-2; D ambiguous. V shed 7 bases and J shed 4 bases, with 14 bases lying between them. The CDR3 has 13 amino acids. From germline, CDR1 is SGHTS and CDR2 YDEGEE. DNA for the CDR3: TGTGCCAGCGTGGCCACGGAGTCCTATGGCTACACCTTC. Translated: CASVATESYGYTF.

This clonotype has only one observation. The chain employs TRBV5-6 and TRBJ1-6, with a possible D match to TRBD1 (5 bases). Germline CDR1 SGHDT, CDR2 YYEEEE. The CDR3 is made up of 14 amino acids. The V end was cut by 10 bases, the J end by 7 bases, with 18 bases between. CDR3: CAGARGGVNSPLHF. The CDR3 DNA sequence: TGTGCCGGGGCGCGCGGGGGGGTGAATTCACCCCTCCACTTT.

This clonotype was seen ten or more times. V is TRBV7-2 and J is TRBJ1-1; D ambiguous. The CDR3 is made up of 14 amino acids. With 7 bases removed from V and 4 bases from J, the gap between germline ends came to 16 bases. From germline, CDR1 is SGHTA and CDR2 FQGNSA. The CDR3 region has the DNA TGTGCCAGCACCCTGACCTTCTACCCCACTGAAGCTTTCTTT. Protein product: CASTLTFYPTEAFF.